The 9 T cell receptor beta chains in this list originate from one sample, sequenced in a study of control samples from healthy donors and cancer patients (TCRdb year 2020). Preparation of the library involved the immunoSEQ multiplex PCR assay. TCRdb re-hosts the immuneACCESS table, in-frame sequences only. Its copies lack some clones; in the studies checked, an unresolved V gene accounts for under half of them, and the cause for the rest is not known. The sample table contains approximately 50,000 clones; only one count was recorded for around 87% of them. The leading ten clones occupy more than 9.5% of the sample. Sequences were obtained from PBMCs. These receptors were collected from a woman in her sixties with lung cancer.

The rearrangement uses TRBV19 and TRBJ2-3, with 9 bases fitting TRBD1. The germline V gene has CDR1 LNHDA and CDR2 SQIVND (reference sequence). The CDR3 has 14 amino acids. With 10 bases clipped from V and 8 bases from J, the junction kept 13 bases outside the gene matches. The CDR3 region has the DNA TGTGCCACTTCCGGGACAGGGACATCCAGTACGCAGTATTTT. This encodes CATSGTGTSSTQYF.

The genes are TRBV25-1 and TRBJ2-3; tentatively, D is TRBD1 (7 bases). V dropped 0 bases and J dropped 2 bases, with 15 bases sitting between them. CDR3 length: 17 residues. Germline-derived CDR1 and CDR2 are MGHDK and SYGVNS. The CDR3: CASSEYGGGGFTDTQYF. CDR3 DNA sequence: TGTGCCAGCAGTGAATATGGAGGGGGCGGATTCACAGATACGCAGTATTTT.

The rearrangement links TRBV18 to TRBJ1-1; D is unclear. With 8 bases removed from V and 3 bases from J, the gap between germline ends came to 16 bases. The CDR3 is made up of 14 amino acids. CDR1 and CDR2 (germline): KGHSH, LQKENI. The CDR3 spells CASATSTQDTEAFF. The CDR3 region has the DNA TGTGCCAGCGCAACCAGTACTCAGGACACTGAAGCTTTCTTT.

V gene TRBV19 combines with J gene TRBJ1-1; D is unresolved. This CDR3 spans 13 amino acids. The germline gives CDR1 LNHDA, CDR2 SQIVND (reference sequence). Trimming removed 5 bases from V and 5 bases from J, with 12 bases in between. CDR3 loop: CASSAGVGTEAFF. The CDR3 bases are TGTGCCAGTAGTGCCGGGGTCGGGACTGAAGCTTTCTTT. Using reference TRBV19 and TRBJ1-1 for the parts outside the CDR3, the full variable domain is DGGITQSPKYLFRKEGQNVTLSCEQNLNHDAMYWYRQDPGQGLRLIYYSQIVNDFQKGDIAEGYSVSREKKESFPLTVTSAQKNPTAFYLCASSAGVGTEAFFGQGTRLTVV.

This clone is labeled as medium-sized (0.01 to 0.1%). V gene TRBV2 combines with J gene TRBJ1-1; 8 bases fit TRBD1. Per germline, CDR1 SNHLY and CDR2 FYNNEI. This CDR3 is 17 amino acids long. V shed 1 base, J shed 5 bases, and the junction held 12 bases outside the gene matches. CDR3 region: CASSEGWWDRRGTEAFF. DNA of the CDR3: TGTGCCAGCAGTGAAGGCTGGTGGGACAGGAGGGGAACTGAAGCTTTCTTT.

V usage is TRBV7-3 and J usage is TRBJ2-7, with 8 bases identical to TRBD2. Germline trimming cut 2 bases from V and 7 bases from J; bases unmatched to any gene: 10. CDR1 SGHTA and CDR2 FQGTGA come from the germline V gene. The CDR3 sequence is 15 residues long. Written as DNA, the CDR3 is TGTGCCAGCAGCTTAGAGCCCGGGGGGGGCTATGAGCAGTACTTC. It encodes CASSLEPGGGYEQYF.

The chain couples TRBV12-3 or TRBV12-4 to TRBJ1-1, with TRBD1 matching 7 bases. There are 13 residues in the CDR3. Germline trimming cut 6 bases from V and 4 bases from J; bases unmatched to any gene: 5. The CDR3 DNA sequence: TGTGCCAGCAGCGGACAGGCGATCACTGAAGCTTTCTTT. It codes for CASSGQAITEAFF.

The chain has TRBV7-9 and TRBJ1-2; D is undetermined. Trimming removed 5 bases at V and 0 bases at J, with 13 bases between. The CDR3 length is 15 residues. Germline V gene data show CDR1 as SEHNR and CDR2 as FQNEAQ (reference sequence). The DNA of the CDR3 is TGTGCCAGCAGCCCGCCCGGAATAGCTAACTATGGCTACACCTTC. It is translated as CASSPPGIANYGYTF.

The chain uses TRBV6-5 and TRBJ2-7, with D unclear. Germline V gene data show CDR1 as MNHEY and CDR2 as SVGAGI. Trimming cost V 0 bases and J 2 bases, with 11 bases left between them. This CDR3 is 15 amino acids long. The CDR3 sequence is CASSYSSLWAYEQYF. In nucleotides, the CDR3 is TGTGCCAGCAGTTACTCAAGTCTCTGGGCCTACGAGCAGTACTTC.